Listed below are T cell receptor beta chains from one sample, sequenced in a study of CD8 T cells in ankylosing spondylitis. TCRdb re-called the 5' RACE reads with MiXCR, one entry per CDR3 protein. The sample consists of 450,000 to 550,000 distinct CDR3 sequences, approximately 5.3% of them appearing once. Sequences were obtained from blood, either unsorted or a sorted T cell fraction (not recorded which). The source of these receptors is a male donor with ankylosing spondylitis. Both conserved end residues are part of each CDR3. A D gene is named only where the DNA matches it firmly. The listing skips clone size in some rows; elsewhere it reads once, few, many or a size class.

>TRBJ2-3|TRBD2|TRBV29-1|many
TGCAGCGTGAGAAAGGGGGGACTAGCGGCTTACACAGATACGCAGTATTTT
CSVRKGGLAAYTDTQYF
>TRBJ1-2|.|TRBV7-2|many
TGTGCCAGCAGCACTGATTTACAGGGAACTAACTATGGCTACACCTTC
CASSTDLQGTNYGYTF
>TRBJ1-2|.|TRBV12-3/TRBV12-4|many
TGTGCCAGCAGTTTAGCTGGTGGGGCTGGCTACACCTTC
CASSLAGGAGYTF
>TRBJ2-2|.|TRBV10-3|many
TGTGCCATCAGTGAGTCTGGTCAGTACACCGGGGAGCTGTTTTTT
CAISESGQYTGELFF
>TRBJ2-2|TRBD1|TRBV10-3|many
TGTGCCATCAGTGGATCGAGGGGGCTGTACACCGGGGAGCTGTTTTTT
CAISGSRGLYTGELFF
>TRBJ2-7|.|TRBV7-6|many
TGTGCCAGCAGCTTAGCGGCGGTGCCCTACGAGCAGTACTTC
CASSLAAVPYEQYF
>TRBJ1-6|TRBD1|TRBV28|many
TGTGCCAGCAGTTTGCCCAGACAGGGGTATTCACCCCTCCACTTT
CASSLPRQGYSPLHF
>TRBJ1-3|.|TRBV6-1|many
TGTGCCAGCAGCCCTTACCGAGGACGTTCTCTGGCGGGAAACACCATATATTTT
CASSPYRGRSLAGNTIYF
>TRBJ2-3|.|TRBV11-2|.
TGTGCCAGCAGCTTACGGGGATGGACCTCTAGCACAGATACGCAGTATTTT
CASSLRGWTSSTDTQYF
>TRBJ1-2|.|TRBV12-3/TRBV12-4|many
TGTGCCAGCAGTCTCCAACGCGGGGGCTACACCTTC
CASSLQRGGYTF
>TRBJ1-1|TRBD1|TRBV4-2|many
TGTGCCAGCAGCCAAGTGGGGACAGGACCAGCCGAAGCTTTCTTT
CASSQVGTGPAEAFF
>TRBJ2-7|TRBD2|TRBV7-2|few
TGTGCCAGCAGCTTACGGGAGGTCGACGAGCAGTACTTC
CASSLREVDEQYF
>TRBJ1-1|.|TRBV29-1|many
TGCAGCGTTGATCGAGGGGGCACTGAAGCTTTCTTT
CSVDRGGTEAFF
>TRBJ2-1|TRBD2|TRBV4-1|.
TGCGCCAGCAGCCCAAGGCGTATGGAGGGCCTGGGACTAGCGTCTAATGAGCAGTTCTTC
CASSPRRMEGLGLASNEQFF
>TRBJ2-4|.|TRBV6-1|many
TGTGCCAGCCGGACAGAACTAGCCAAAAACATTCAGTACTTC
CASRTELAKNIQYF
>TRBJ1-4|TRBD1|TRBV20-1|many
TGCAGTGCTAGGGACAGGCGAACTAATGAAAAACTGTTTTTT
CSARDRRTNEKLFF
>TRBJ2-3|TRBD2|TRBV20-1|few
TGCAGTGCAATAGCGGGGCGCACAGATACGCAGTATTTT
CSAIAGRTDTQYF
>TRBJ1-6|TRBD1|TRBV6-1|.
TGTGCCAGCCGCCAGGACAGGGCCGGCTTGGGGTCACCCCTCCACTTT
CASRQDRAGLGSPLHF
>TRBJ1-4|.|TRBV5-1|many
TGCGCCAGCAGGACGGACACGTCTTCTAATGAAAAACTGTTTTTT
CASRTDTSSNEKLFF
>TRBJ2-7|.|TRBV7-9|many
TGTGCCAGCAGCTTAGGTTCAGCTCCCTCCTACGAGCAGTACTTC
CASSLGSAPSYEQYF
>TRBJ2-7|TRBD1|TRBV29-1|many
TGCAGCGTGGGGGCCGATCTGGGACAGCCATCCGAGCAGTACTTC
CSVGADLGQPSEQYF
>TRBJ2-2|TRBD2|TRBV12-3/TRBV12-4|many
TGTGCCAGCAATTTGCGGGGGGCGACCGGGGAGCTGTTTTTT
CASNLRGATGELFF
>TRBJ2-5|TRBD2|TRBV5-1|few
TGCGCCAGCAGCTTGGGTGCTAGCGGGGATCATGAGACCCAGTACTTC
CASSLGASGDHETQYF
>TRBJ2-7|TRBD2|TRBV20-1|many
TGCAGTGCTCAAGGGCGACTAGCGGGAGGTAGCGAGCAGTACTTC
CSAQGRLAGGSEQYF
>TRBJ1-4|.|TRBV4-2|few
TGTGCCAGCAGCCCCCGGAGGAGATCAACTAATGAAAAACTGTTTTTT
CASSPRRRSTNEKLFF
>TRBJ2-7|.|TRBV18|many
TGTGCCAGCTCACCGACAGGTTATCCCTACGAGCAGTACTTC
CASSPTGYPYEQYF
>TRBJ2-2|.|TRBV5-5|many
TGTGCCAGCAGCTTGACGGCTAGCTTGAACACCGGGGAGCTGTTTTTT
CASSLTASLNTGELFF
>TRBJ1-2|.|TRBV5-1|many
TGCGCCAGCAGGCCTCTCGACAACAACTATGGCTACACCTTC
CASRPLDNNYGYTF
>TRBJ1-1|.|TRBV6-2/TRBV6-3|many
TGTGCCAGCCGAGACCCTCTTAGGGGCACTGAAGCTTTCTTT
CASRDPLRGTEAFF
>TRBJ2-5|.|TRBV19|.
TGTGCCAGTAGTCTCTCAGGCCGGCGGGAGACCCAGTACTTC
CASSLSGRRETQYF
>TRBJ1-1|.|TRBV12-3/TRBV12-4|many
TGTGCCAGCAGTTTAGCACGGTTGAACACTGAAGCTTTCTTT
CASSLARLNTEAFF
>TRBJ1-2|.|TRBV7-9|many
TGTGCCAGCAGCCCGGACGTGAACTATGGCTACACCTTC
CASSPDVNYGYTF
>TRBJ2-2|.|TRBV7-8|.
TGTGCCAGCAGTTTAGGGGGTTGGTACGCCGGGGAGCTGTTTTTT
CASSLGGWYAGELFF
>TRBJ2-6|.|TRBV7-6|few
TGTGCCAGCAGCGACCGCTCTGGGGCCAACGTCCTGACTTTC
CASSDRSGANVLTF
>TRBJ2-5|.|TRBV25-1|many
TGTGCCAGCAGTGAAAGGATTAGCACGGAGACCCAGTACTTC
CASSERISTETQYF
>TRBJ2-7|TRBD2|TRBV27|.
TGTGCCAGCAGTTTATTCGCTAGCGGGGGGGCAGGCGAGCAGTACTTC
CASSLFASGGAGEQYF
>TRBJ2-5|TRBD2|TRBV5-6|many
TGTGCCAGCAGCTTGTTTGGCGGGAGGGCCGACGGGGAGACCCAGTACTTC
CASSLFGGRADGETQYF
>TRBJ1-2|.|TRBV5-1|.
TGCGCCAGCAGCTTACTGACAGCCACTTCAATTTATGGCTACACCTTC
CASSLLTATSIYGYTF
>TRBJ1-4|.|TRBV28|.
TGTGCCAGCAGTAGCCCGAGCGGGAGGAATGAAAAACTGTTTTTT
CASSSPSGRNEKLFF
>TRBJ2-7|TRBD1|TRBV6-1|many
TGTGCCAGCAGTCCACCCGGGACAGGGGGCTACGAGCAGTACTTC
CASSPPGTGGYEQYF
>TRBJ2-2|.|TRBV20-1|many
TGCAGTGCTAGACGGACACCCCCCGGGGAGCTGTTTTTT
CSARRTPPGELFF
>TRBJ2-6|.|TRBV4-1|.
TGCGCCAGCAGCCAAACACAGGGTCTTGGGGCCAACGTCCTGACTTTC
CASSQTQGLGANVLTF
>TRBJ2-5|TRBD2|TRBV11-2|many
TGTGCCAGCAGCTTATTTTTACTAGCGGGGGGGCCGATGGAGACCCAGTACTTC
CASSLFLLAGGPMETQYF
>TRBJ1-4|.|TRBV12-3/TRBV12-4|few
TGTGCCAGCAGTTTGGGGCAGGGAGGTAAACTGTTTTTT
CASSLGQGGKLFF
>TRBJ2-3|TRBD1|TRBV29-1|many
TGCAGCGTTGTCTTGTGGGACAGGGGCACAGATACGCAGTATTTT
CSVVLWDRGTDTQYF
>TRBJ1-5|TRBD1|TRBV6-1|many
TGTGCCAGCAGCAGACAGGGAGATCAGCCCCAGCATTTT
CASSRQGDQPQHF
>TRBJ2-7|TRBD1|TRBV20-1|many
TGCAGTGCTAGCCTTACCTCCGGGACAGGGTTAGGCGAGCAGTACTTC
CSASLTSGTGLGEQYF
>TRBJ1-2|.|TRBV28|.
TGTGCCAGCAGCCGCCGGGGTGGCTACACCTTC
CASSRRGGYTF
>TRBJ1-2|.|TRBV10-3|many
TGTGCCATCAGTGAGGGCACTCGAGGGTATGGCTACACCTTC
CAISEGTRGYGYTF
>TRBJ2-6|.|TRBV7-9|many
TGTGCCAGCAGCTCCTACCGCGTGTCTGGGGCCAACGTCCTGACTTTC
CASSSYRVSGANVLTF
>TRBJ2-4|TRBD1|TRBV29-1|.
TGCAGCGCTCCGGGACAGGGGGCGCTCAAAAACATTCAGTACTTC
CSAPGQGALKNIQYF
>TRBJ2-1|.|TRBV4-3|.
TGCGCCAGCAGCCAAGATCGTGTTGACTCCCTAGGCGATGAGCAGTTCTTC
CASSQDRVDSLGDEQFF